The 16 T cell receptor beta chains below all came from one sample that was sequenced in a study of blood T cell repertoires in COVID-19. The repertoire was sequenced with immunoSEQ multiplex PCR; TCRdb's copy has only in-frame clones and lacks some. The sample has some 14,000 clones, roughly nine tenths seen once. Source material: peripheral blood. These receptors originate from a human donor with active COVID-19. The donor label of this sample is uncertain.

The V and J genes are TRBV9 and TRBJ2-2; D is unresolved. Per the germline V gene, CDR1 is SGDLS and CDR2 is YYNGEE. The CDR3 is made up of 13 amino acids. V lost 4 bases and J lost 4, with 8 bases in between. CDR3 region: CASSLPSTGELFF. CDR3 sequence (DNA): TGTGCCAGCAGCTTACCTAGCACCGGGGAGCTGTTTTTT.

The rearrangement links TRBV11-2 to TRBJ1-6, with unresolved D. V lost 4 bases and J 7 bases, leaving 20 bases between the germline ends. Germline-derived CDR1 and CDR2 are SGHAT and FQNNGV. The length of the CDR3 is 17 residues. CDR3 coding DNA: TGTGCCAGCAGCTCCCCCCCGACCACCGACGGGAATTCACCCCTCCACTTT. Translated, it gives CASSSPPTTDGNSPLHF.

V gene TRBV6-5 combines with J gene TRBJ1-5; tentatively, D is TRBD1 (5 bases). CDR1 MNHEY and CDR2 SVGAGI come from the germline V gene. The V and J ends lost 8 bases and 4 bases respectively, with 9 bases between them. The CDR3 has 12 residues. The CDR3 loop is CASQGTNQPQHF. DNA of the CDR3: TGTGCCAGCCAGGGAACAAATCAGCCCCAGCATTTT.

The V call is TRBV11-3, the J call TRBJ1-4, with 9 bases fitting TRBD1. Per the germline V gene, CDR1 is SGHNT and CDR2 is YENEEA. With V trimmed by 5 bases and J by 8 bases, 12 bases remained unmatched. The CDR3 loop spans 16 amino acids. The CDR3 reads CASSRREQGALEKLFF. Here the CDR3 DNA reads TGTGCCAGCAGCCGCCGCGAACAGGGGGCTTTAGAAAAACTGTTTTTT.

The rearrangement links TRBV5-5 to TRBJ1-1; D gene uncertain. Germline CDR1 reads SGHKS; CDR2 reads YYEKEE (reference sequence). The length of the CDR3 is 13 residues. V was pared by 6 bases and J by 0 bases, with 9 bases between. The CDR3 DNA reads as TGTGCCAGCAACTGGGAGGTGAACACTGAAGCTTTCTTT. Protein product: CASNWEVNTEAFF.

This clone was recorded once. The chain couples TRBV29-1 to TRBJ2-2; D uncertain. Germline CDR1 SQVTM, CDR2 ANQGSEA. The CDR3 spans 13 residues. Trimming pared 7 bases from V and 1 base from J, leaving 10 bases between. Here the CDR3 DNA reads TGCAGCGCCCTCCCCGGGAACACCGGGGAGCTGTTTTTT. Translation: CSALPGNTGELFF.

This chain connects TRBV27 to TRBJ2-4; the match to TRBD2 covers 7 bases. Germline V gives CDR1 MNHEY, CDR2 SMNVEV (reference sequence). Trimming took 5 bases from V and 7 from J; bases not matched to a gene: 11. The CDR3 totals 15 residues. The CDR3 here is CASSTKRDQVNIQYF. The CDR3 region has the DNA TGTGCCAGCAGTACCAAGCGGGACCAGGTGAACATTCAGTACTTC.

The chain carries TRBV2 and TRBJ1-6, with a possible D match to TRBD1 (5 bases). In germline, CDR1 is SNHLY, CDR2 FYNNEI. This CDR3 comprises 15 residues. Deletions cut 1 base from V and 10 bases from J, with 14 bases between. The CDR3 spells CASSEGVRVRSPLHF. CDR3 sequence (DNA): TGTGCCAGCAGTGAAGGCGTCAGGGTTCGGTCACCCCTCCACTTT.

J is TRBJ2-5 and V is TRBV28; possible D gene TRBD1, 6 bases. This CDR3 contains 16 residues. Per the germline V gene, CDR1 is MDHEN and CDR2 is SYDVKM. Trimming left V 5 bases short and J 1 base short, with 17 bases between. The CDR3 DNA follows: TGTGCCAGCAGTGGAAAACGGGGACAACTCCAAGAGACCCAGTACTTC. The encoded protein is CASSGKRGQLQETQYF.

The V call is TRBV28, the J call TRBJ2-6, with D tentatively TRBD1 (5 bases). The CDR3 has 14 residues. From germline, CDR1 is MDHEN and CDR2 SYDVKM. Deletions cut 5 bases from V and 0 bases from J, with 5 bases between. CDR3 sequence (DNA): TGTGCCAGCAGTCAGGGCTCTGGGGCCAACGTCCTGACTTTC. Protein: CASSQGSGANVLTF.

This chain links TRBV5-4 with TRBJ2-3; tentative D call: TRBD2 (6 bases). The CDR3 length is 15 residues. The V gene's germline CDR1 is SGHNT and CDR2 YYREEE (reference sequence). The ends were cut back, 0 bases at V and 2 bases at J, with 10 bases in the middle. CDR3 in amino acids: CASSLAGGYTDTQYF. DNA for the CDR3: TGTGCCAGCAGCTTGGCCGGGGGTTACACAGATACGCAGTATTTT. The complete variable domain, with remaining parts taken from reference TRBV5-4 and TRBJ2-3, reads ETGVTQSPTHLIKTRGQQVTLRCSSQSGHNTVSWYQQALGQGPQFIFQYYREEENGRGNFPPRFSGLQFPNYSSELNVNALELDDSALYLCASSLAGGYTDTQYFGPGTRLTVL.

V and J are TRBV19 and TRBJ2-1; 7 bases are a match to TRBD2. The V gene's germline CDR1 is LNHDA and CDR2 SQIVND (reference sequence). V lost 3 bases, J lost 3 bases, and 8 bases stayed unmatched. The CDR3 totals 16 residues. DNA of the CDR3: TGTGCCAGTAGTATTGGACTAGACGCCTTCTACAATGAGCAGTTCTTC. Its translation is CASSIGLDAFYNEQFF.

The chain combines TRBV5-4 with TRBJ2-3; 12 nucleotides line up with TRBD2. The CDR3 runs 16 residues. Germline V gene sequence: CDR1 SGHNT, CDR2 YYREEE (reference sequence). V dropped 4 bases and J dropped 0; count of bases not matched to a gene: 3. The CDR3 nucleotides read TGTGCCAGCAGCCCGGGACTAGCGGGTAGCACAGATACGCAGTATTTT. Its translation is CASSPGLAGSTDTQYF.

The chain uses TRBV6-6 and TRBJ1-1; TRBD1 is a possible D gene (6 bases). Per germline, CDR1 MNHNY and CDR2 SVGAGI (reference sequence). The V gene lost 2 bases and the J gene lost 7 bases, with 11 bases spanning the gap. The CDR3 runs 13 residues. CDR3 coding DNA: TGTGCCAGCAGTTACGGGGGGGCCCTTGAAGCTTTCTTT. This encodes CASSYGGALEAFF.

This chain connects TRBV5-4 to TRBJ2-2; TRBD2 agrees at 10 bases. The J segment lost 0 bases and the V segment lost 4 bases, leaving 6 bases of the junction unmatched. CDR3 size: 17 residues. Germline loops: CDR1 SGHNT, CDR2 YYREEE (reference sequence). The CDR3 protein is CASSTSGRDANTGELFF. The CDR3 bases are TGTGCCAGCAGCACGAGCGGGAGGGACGCGAACACCGGGGAGCTGTTTTTT.

V usage is TRBV7-8 and J usage is TRBJ2-2, with 10 bases lining up with TRBD2. Germline V gene data show CDR1 as SGHVS and CDR2 as FQNEAQ. V shed 4 bases and J 4 bases; nucleotides not matched to a gene: 6. The CDR3 runs 16 residues. As DNA, the CDR3 is TGTGCCAGCAGCTGGGGGACTAGCGATGGCACCGGGGAGCTGTTTTTT. Amino acid sequence: CASSWGTSDGTGELFF.